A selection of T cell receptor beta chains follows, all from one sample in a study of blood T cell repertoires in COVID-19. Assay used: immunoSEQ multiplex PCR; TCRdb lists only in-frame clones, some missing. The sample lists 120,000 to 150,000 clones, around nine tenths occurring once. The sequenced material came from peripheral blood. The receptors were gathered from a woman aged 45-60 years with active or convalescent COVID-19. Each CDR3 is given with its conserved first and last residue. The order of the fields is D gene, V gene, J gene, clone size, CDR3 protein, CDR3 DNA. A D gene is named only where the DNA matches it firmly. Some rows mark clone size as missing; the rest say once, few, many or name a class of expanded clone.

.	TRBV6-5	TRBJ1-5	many	CASSRQDNQPQHF	TGTGCCAGCAGTCGACAGGACAATCAGCCCCAGCATTTT
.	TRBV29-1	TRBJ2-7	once	CSAAQGAYEQYF	TGCAGCGCCGCACAGGGAGCCTACGAGCAGTACTTC
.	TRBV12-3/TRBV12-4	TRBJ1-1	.	CASSVGSKAFF	TGTGCCAGCAGCGTAGGGAGTAAAGCTTTCTTT
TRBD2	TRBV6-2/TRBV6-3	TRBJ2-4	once	CASSPRPSGGRGKQYF	TGTGCCAGCAGTCCCCGACCTAGCGGGGGCCGCGGCAAACAGTACTTC
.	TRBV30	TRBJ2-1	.	CAWSPPPLAEQFF	TGTGCCTGGAGCCCACCCCCCCTAGCGGAGCAGTTCTTC
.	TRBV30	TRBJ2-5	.	CACGIQETQYF	TGTGCCTGCGGGATCCAAGAGACCCAGTACTTC
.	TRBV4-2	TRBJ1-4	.	CASSQVAVQEKLFF	TGTGCCAGCAGCCAAGTAGCAGTCCAGGAAAAACTGTTTTTT
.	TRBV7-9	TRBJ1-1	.	CASSPHVGDTEAFF	TGTGCCAGCAGCCCGCACGTCGGGGACACTGAAGCTTTCTTT
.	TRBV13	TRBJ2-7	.	CASSLGQGGHEQYF	TGTGCCAGCAGCTTAGGACAGGGCGGCCACGAGCAGTACTTC
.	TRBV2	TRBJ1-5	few	CASMVSGNQPQHF	TGTGCCAGCATGGTGTCGGGCAATCAGCCCCAGCATTTT
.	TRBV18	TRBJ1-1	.	CASSPRIGTSSNTEAFF	TGTGCCAGCTCACCACGTATCGGGACTTCCTCTAACACTGAAGCTTTCTTT
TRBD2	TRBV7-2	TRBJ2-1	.	CASSELAGLYNEQFF	TGTGCCAGCAGCGAACTAGCGGGCCTTTACAATGAGCAGTTCTTC
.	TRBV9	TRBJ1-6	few	CASSVDAGNNSPLHF	TGTGCCAGCAGCGTAGATGCCGGGAATAATTCACCCCTCCACTTT
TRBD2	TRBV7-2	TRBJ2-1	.	CASSVAGGAFNEQFF	TGTGCCAGCAGCGTAGCGGGAGGAGCCTTCAATGAGCAGTTCTTC
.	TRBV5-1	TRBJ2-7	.	CASSLEVTGYEQYF	TGCGCCAGCAGCTTGGAGGTGACGGGGTACGAGCAGTACTTC
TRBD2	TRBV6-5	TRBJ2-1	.	CASSQLAGVDNEQFF	TGTGCCAGCAGTCAGCTAGCGGGAGTAGATAATGAGCAGTTCTTC
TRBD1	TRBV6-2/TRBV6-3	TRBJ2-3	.	CASSLRDSSRITQYF	TGTGCCAGCAGCCTCCGGGACAGTAGTAGGATTACGCAGTATTTT
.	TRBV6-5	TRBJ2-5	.	CASTQSGVRETQYF	TGTGCCAGCACTCAATCGGGGGTCAGGGAGACCCAGTACTTC
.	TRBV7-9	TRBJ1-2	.	CASSPGGLLGYTF	TGTGCCAGCAGCCCGGGGGGGCTTCTTGGCTACACCTTC
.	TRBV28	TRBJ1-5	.	CALRGRYPGQPQHF	TGTGCCCTCAGGGGCCGGTACCCGGGACAGCCCCAGCATTTT
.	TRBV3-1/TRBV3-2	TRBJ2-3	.	CASSQVPSATDTQYF	TGTGCCAGCAGCCAAGTCCCTAGCGCTACAGATACGCAGTATTTT
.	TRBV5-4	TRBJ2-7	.	CASSLGSSGSLSYEQYF	TGTGCCAGCAGCTTGGGGTCTTCGGGGAGCCTCTCCTACGAGCAGTACTTC
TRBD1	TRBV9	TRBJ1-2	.	CASSTGGQGGLIYGYTF	TGTGCCAGCAGCACTGGGGGACAGGGTGGTTTGATCTATGGCTACACCTTC
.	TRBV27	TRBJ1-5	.	CASSWGGYSNQPQHF	TGTGCCAGCAGTTGGGGCGGCTATAGCAATCAGCCCCAGCATTTT
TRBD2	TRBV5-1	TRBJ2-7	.	CASSSPGLVYEQYF	TGCGCCAGCAGCTCACCGGGACTAGTCTACGAGCAGTACTTC
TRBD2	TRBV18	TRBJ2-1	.	CASSPGLAGVYNEQFF	TGTGCCAGCTCACCGGGACTAGCGGGCGTCTACAATGAGCAGTTCTTC
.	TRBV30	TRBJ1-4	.	CAWSVLREKLFF	TGTGCCTGGAGTGTACTACGAGAAAAACTGTTTTTT
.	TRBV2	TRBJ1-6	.	CASSDWSGNSPLHF	TGTGCCAGCAGTGATTGGTCAGGGAATTCACCCCTCCACTTT
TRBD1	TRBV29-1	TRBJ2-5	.	CSVGDRGETQYF	TGCAGCGTTGGGGACAGGGGAGAGACCCAGTACTTC
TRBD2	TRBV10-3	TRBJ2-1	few	CAISESTSGDNEQFF	TGTGCCATCAGTGAGTCGACTAGCGGGGATAATGAGCAGTTCTTC
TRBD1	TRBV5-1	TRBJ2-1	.	CASSLRQGYEQFF	TGCGCCAGCAGCTTGCGACAGGGATATGAGCAGTTCTTC
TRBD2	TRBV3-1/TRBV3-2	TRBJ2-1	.	CASSHQRTSGKHNEQFF	TGTGCCAGCAGCCACCAGAGGACTAGCGGGAAACACAATGAGCAGTTCTTC
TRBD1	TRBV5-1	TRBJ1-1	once	CASSFTGVEAFF	TGCGCCAGCAGCTTTACAGGGGTTGAAGCTTTCTTT
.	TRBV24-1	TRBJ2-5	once	CATSHSGAQETQYF	TGTGCCACCAGTCACAGTGGGGCGCAGGAGACCCAGTACTTC
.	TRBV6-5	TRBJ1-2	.	CASSYRGANYGYTF	TGTGCCAGCAGTTACAGGGGCGCTAACTATGGCTACACCTTC
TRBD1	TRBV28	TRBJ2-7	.	CASSLRDSPYEQYF	TGTGCCAGCAGTTTGAGGGACAGCCCCTACGAGCAGTACTTC
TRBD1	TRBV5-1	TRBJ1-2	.	CASSSSGTGSDYGYTF	TGCGCCAGCAGCTCATCGGGGACAGGGAGTGACTATGGCTACACCTTC
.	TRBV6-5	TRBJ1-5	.	CASSYSVTTWQPQHF	TGTGCCAGCAGTTACTCGGTGACAACGTGGCAGCCCCAGCATTTT
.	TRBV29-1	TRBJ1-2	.	CSVRTGVAVGYTF	TGCAGCGTCCGAACGGGGGTAGCGGTTGGCTACACCTTC
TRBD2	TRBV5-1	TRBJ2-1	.	CASTETGLADNEQFF	TGCGCCAGCACGGAGACGGGACTAGCGGACAATGAGCAGTTCTTC
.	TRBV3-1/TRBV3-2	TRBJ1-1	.	CASSPGETEAFF	TGTGCCAGCAGCCCCGGGGAGACTGAAGCTTTCTTT
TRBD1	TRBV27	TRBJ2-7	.	CASSLLYATGNDEQYF	TGTGCCAGCAGTTTGTTGTATGCGACAGGGAACGACGAGCAGTACTTC
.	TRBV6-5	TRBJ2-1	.	CASSWDSGYNEQFF	TGTGCCAGCAGTTGGGATTCAGGGTACAATGAGCAGTTCTTC
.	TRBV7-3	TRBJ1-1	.	CASSPGSVNTEAFF	TGTGCCAGCAGCCCGGGATCCGTAAACACTGAAGCTTTCTTT
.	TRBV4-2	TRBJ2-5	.	CASSQAEAETQYF	TGTGCCAGCAGCCAGGCGGAGGCAGAGACCCAGTACTTC
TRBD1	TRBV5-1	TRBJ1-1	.	CASSTGTVNSEAFF	TGCGCCAGCAGCACAGGGACAGTCAACTCTGAAGCTTTCTTT
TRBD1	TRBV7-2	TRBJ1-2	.	CASSLRQRTGGDYGYTF	TGTGCCAGCAGCTTACGCCAGCGGACAGGGGGGGACTATGGCTACACCTTC
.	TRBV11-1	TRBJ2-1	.	CASSLALVSNEQFF	TGTGCCAGCAGCTTAGCGCTAGTCTCCAATGAGCAGTTCTTC
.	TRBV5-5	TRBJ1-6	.	CASSLGGAAGETYNSPLHF	TGTGCCAGCAGCTTGGGGGGTGCGGCGGGAGAAACCTATAATTCACCCCTCCACTTT
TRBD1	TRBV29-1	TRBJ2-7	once	CSVGDRSSYEQYF	TGCAGCGTAGGGGACAGAAGCTCCTACGAGCAGTACTTC
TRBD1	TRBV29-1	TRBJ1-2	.	CSVPGLQGANYGYTF	TGCAGCGTTCCCGGCTTACAGGGGGCGAACTATGGCTACACCTTC
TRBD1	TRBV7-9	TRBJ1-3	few	CASSSNRGQTSGNTIYF	TGTGCCAGCAGCTCCAACAGGGGACAGACCTCTGGAAACACCATATATTTT
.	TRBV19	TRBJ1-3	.	CASSPVSAGNTIYF	TGTGCCAGTAGTCCGGTCTCCGCTGGAAACACCATATATTTT